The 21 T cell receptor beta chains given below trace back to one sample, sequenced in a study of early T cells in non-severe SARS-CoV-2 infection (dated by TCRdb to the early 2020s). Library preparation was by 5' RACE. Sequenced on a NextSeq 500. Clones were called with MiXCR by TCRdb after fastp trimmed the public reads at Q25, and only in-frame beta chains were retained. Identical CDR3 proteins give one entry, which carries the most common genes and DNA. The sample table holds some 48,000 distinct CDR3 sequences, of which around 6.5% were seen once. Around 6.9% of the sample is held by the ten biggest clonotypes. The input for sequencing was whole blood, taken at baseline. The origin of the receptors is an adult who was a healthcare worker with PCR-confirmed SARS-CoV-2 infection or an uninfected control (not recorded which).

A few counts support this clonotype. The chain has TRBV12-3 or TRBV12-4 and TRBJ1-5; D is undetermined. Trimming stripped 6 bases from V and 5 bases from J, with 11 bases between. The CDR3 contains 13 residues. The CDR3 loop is CASSSRLDQPQHF. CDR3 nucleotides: TGTGCCAGCAGCTCTAGGCTGGATCAGCCCCAGCATTTT.

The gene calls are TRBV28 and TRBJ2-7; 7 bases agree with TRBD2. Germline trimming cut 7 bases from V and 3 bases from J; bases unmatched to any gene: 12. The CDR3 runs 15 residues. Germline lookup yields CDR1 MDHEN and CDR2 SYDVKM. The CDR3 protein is CASIPSGLLYYEQYF. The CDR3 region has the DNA TGTGCCAGCATACCCTCGGGACTACTTTACTACGAGCAGTACTTC.

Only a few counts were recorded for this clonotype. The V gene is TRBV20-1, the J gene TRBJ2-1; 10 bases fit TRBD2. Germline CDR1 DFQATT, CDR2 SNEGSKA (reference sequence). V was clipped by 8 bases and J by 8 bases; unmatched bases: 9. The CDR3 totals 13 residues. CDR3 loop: CSTGTSALHEQFF. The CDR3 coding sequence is TGCAGTACCGGGACTAGCGCCCTCCATGAGCAGTTCTTC.

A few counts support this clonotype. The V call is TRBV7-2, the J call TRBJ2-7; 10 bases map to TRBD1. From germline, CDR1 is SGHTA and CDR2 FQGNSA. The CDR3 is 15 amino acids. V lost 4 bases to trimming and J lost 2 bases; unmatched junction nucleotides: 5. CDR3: CASSYTGQGPYEQYF. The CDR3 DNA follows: TGTGCCAGCAGCTACACGGGACAGGGGCCCTACGAGCAGTACTTC. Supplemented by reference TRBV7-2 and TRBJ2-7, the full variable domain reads GAGVSQSPSNKVTEKGKDVELRCDPISGHTALYWYRQSLGQGLEFLIYFQGNSAPDKSGLPSDRFSAERTGGSVSTLTIQRTQQEDSAVYLCASSYTGQGPYEQYFGPGTRLTVT.

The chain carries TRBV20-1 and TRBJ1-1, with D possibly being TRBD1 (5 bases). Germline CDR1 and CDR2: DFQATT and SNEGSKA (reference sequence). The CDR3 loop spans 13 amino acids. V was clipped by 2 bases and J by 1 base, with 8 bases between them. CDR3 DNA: TGCAGTGCTAGAAACACAGGGAACACTGAAGCTTTCTTT. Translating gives CSARNTGNTEAFF.

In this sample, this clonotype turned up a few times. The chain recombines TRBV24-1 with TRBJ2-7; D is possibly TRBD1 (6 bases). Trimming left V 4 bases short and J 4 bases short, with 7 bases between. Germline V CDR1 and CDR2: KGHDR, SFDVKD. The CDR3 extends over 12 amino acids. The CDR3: CATSEQGYEQYF. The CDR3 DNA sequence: TGTGCCACCAGTGAACAGGGATACGAGCAGTACTTC.

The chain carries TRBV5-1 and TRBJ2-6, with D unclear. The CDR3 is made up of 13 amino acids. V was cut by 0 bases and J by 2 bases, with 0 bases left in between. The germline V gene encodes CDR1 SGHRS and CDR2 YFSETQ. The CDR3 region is CASSLAGANVLTF. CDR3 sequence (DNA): TGCGCCAGCAGCTTGGCTGGGGCCAACGTCCTGACTTTC.

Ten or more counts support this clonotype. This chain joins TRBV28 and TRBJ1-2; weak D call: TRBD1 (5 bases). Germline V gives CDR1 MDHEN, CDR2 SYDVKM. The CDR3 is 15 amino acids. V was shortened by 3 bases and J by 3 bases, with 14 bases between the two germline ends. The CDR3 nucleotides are TGTGCCAGCAGTTTTGGGACCAGCCCCGACTATGGCTACACCTTC. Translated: CASSFGTSPDYGYTF.

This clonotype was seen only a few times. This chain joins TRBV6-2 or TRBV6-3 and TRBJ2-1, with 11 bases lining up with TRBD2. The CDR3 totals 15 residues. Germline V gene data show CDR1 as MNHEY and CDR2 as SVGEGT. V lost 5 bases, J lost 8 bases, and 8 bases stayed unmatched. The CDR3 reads CASSPRLAGGDEQFF. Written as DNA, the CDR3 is TGTGCCAGCAGTCCCCGTCTAGCGGGAGGCGATGAGCAGTTCTTC.

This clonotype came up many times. CDR3 protein: CASSSDPNTGELFF. In DNA, the CDR3 is TGTGCCAGCAGCTCAGACCCGAACACCGGGGAGCTGTTTTTT. This rearrangement joins TRBV7-3 to TRBJ2-2; no firm D call. The germline V gene encodes CDR1 SGHTA and CDR2 FQGTGA. V gave up 4 bases and J gave up 0 bases, with 6 bases separating them. The CDR3 runs to 14 residues.

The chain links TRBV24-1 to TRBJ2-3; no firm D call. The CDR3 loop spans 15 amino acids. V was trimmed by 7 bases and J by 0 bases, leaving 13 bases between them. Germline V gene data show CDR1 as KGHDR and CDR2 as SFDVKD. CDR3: CATSARRSSTDTQYF. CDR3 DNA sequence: TGTGCCACCAGCGCCCGGCGGAGTAGCACAGATACGCAGTATTTT.

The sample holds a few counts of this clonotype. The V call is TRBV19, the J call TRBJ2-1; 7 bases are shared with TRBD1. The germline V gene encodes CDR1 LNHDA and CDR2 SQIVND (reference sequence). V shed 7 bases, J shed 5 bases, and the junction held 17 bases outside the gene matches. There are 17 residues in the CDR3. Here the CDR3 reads CASIGKGRDRVHNEQFF. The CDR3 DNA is TGTGCCAGTATCGGAAAAGGCAGAGACAGGGTCCACAATGAGCAGTTCTTC. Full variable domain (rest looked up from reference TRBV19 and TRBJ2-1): DGGITQSPKYLFRKEGQNVTLSCEQNLNHDAMYWYRQDPGQGLRLIYYSQIVNDFQKGDIAEGYSVSREKKESFPLTVTSAQKNPTAFYLCASIGKGRDRVHNEQFFGPGTRLTVL.

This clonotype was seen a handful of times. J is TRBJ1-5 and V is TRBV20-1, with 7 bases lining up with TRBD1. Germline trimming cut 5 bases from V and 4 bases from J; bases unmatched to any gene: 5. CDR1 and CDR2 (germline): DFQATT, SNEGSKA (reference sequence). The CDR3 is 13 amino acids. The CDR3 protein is CSAWDSSNQPQHF. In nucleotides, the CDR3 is TGCAGTGCTTGGGACAGCTCTAATCAGCCCCAGCATTTT.

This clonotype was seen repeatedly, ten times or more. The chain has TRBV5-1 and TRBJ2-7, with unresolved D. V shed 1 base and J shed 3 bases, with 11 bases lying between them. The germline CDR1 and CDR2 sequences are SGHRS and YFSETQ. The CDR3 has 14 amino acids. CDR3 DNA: TGCGCCAGCAGCTTGAAAGGCCAAAACTACGAGCAGTACTTC. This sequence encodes CASSLKGQNYEQYF.

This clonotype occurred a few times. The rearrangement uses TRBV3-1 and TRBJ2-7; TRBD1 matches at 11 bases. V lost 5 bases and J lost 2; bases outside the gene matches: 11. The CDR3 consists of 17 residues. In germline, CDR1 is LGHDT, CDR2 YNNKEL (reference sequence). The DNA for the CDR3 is TGTGCCAGCAGCAAGCGCGGACAGGGGGCGAAAACCTACGAGCAGTACTTC. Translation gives CASSKRGQGAKTYEQYF.

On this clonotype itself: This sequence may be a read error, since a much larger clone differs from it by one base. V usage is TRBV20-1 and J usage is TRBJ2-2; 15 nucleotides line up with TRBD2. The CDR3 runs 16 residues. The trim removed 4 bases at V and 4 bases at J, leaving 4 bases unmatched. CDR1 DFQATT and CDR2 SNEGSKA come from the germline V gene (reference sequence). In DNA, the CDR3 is TGCAGTGCTACGGGACTAGCGGGAGGTCTCACCGGGGAGCTGTTTTTT. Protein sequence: CSATGLAGGLTGELFF.

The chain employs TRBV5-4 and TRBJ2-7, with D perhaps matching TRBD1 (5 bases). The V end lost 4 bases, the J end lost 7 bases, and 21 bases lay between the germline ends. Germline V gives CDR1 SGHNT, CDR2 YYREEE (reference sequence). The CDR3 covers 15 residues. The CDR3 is CASSPRQKGSEEQYF. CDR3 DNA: TGTGCCAGCAGCCCGAGACAGAAGGGAAGTGAAGAGCAGTACTTC.

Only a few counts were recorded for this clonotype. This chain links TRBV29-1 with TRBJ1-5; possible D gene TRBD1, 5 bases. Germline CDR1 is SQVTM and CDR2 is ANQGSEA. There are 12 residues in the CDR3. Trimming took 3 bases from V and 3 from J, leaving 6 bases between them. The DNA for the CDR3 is TGCAGCGTTGAGGGGGACAATCAGCCCCAGCATTTT. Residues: CSVEGDNQPQHF.

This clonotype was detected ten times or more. The chain's CDR3 is CASSPRPGAGGTDTQYF. DNA of the CDR3: TGTGCCAGCAGCCCCCGGCCGGGGGCGGGAGGGACAGATACGCAGTATTTT. The rearrangement joins TRBV13 to TRBJ2-3; 9 bases map to TRBD2. Germline CDR1 reads PRHDT; CDR2 reads FYEKMQ (reference sequence). The CDR3 totals 17 residues. V was pared by 5 bases and J by 3 bases, with 12 bases of the junction left unmatched.

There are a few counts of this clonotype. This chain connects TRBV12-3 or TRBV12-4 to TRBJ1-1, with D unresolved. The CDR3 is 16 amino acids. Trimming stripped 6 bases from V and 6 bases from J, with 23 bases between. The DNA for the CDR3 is TGTGCCAGCAGAAAGATAATAGGACCTCGTGGGCCTGAAGCTTTCTTT. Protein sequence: CASRKIIGPRGPEAFF.

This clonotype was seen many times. This CDR3 is CASSLAGGPNTGELFF. CDR3 nucleotides: TGTGCCAGCAGCTTGGCCGGCGGTCCGAACACCGGGGAGCTGTTTTTT. This rearrangement joins TRBV5-6 to TRBJ2-2; no clear D. Germline V CDR1 and CDR2: SGHDT, YYEEEE. The CDR3 extends over 16 amino acids. With 0 bases removed from V and 0 bases from J, the gap between germline ends came to 9 bases.